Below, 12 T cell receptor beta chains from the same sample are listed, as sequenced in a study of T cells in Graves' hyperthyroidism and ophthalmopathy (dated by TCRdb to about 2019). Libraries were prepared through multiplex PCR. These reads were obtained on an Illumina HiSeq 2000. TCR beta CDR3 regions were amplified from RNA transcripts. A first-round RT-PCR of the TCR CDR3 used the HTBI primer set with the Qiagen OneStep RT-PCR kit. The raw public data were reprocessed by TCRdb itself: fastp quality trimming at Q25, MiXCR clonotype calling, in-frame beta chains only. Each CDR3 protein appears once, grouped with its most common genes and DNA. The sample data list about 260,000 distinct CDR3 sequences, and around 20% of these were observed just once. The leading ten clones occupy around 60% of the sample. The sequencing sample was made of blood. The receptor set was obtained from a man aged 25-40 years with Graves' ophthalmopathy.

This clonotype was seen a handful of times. Here the CDR3 reads CASRGGESETQYF. The CDR3 DNA sequence: TGTGCCAGCAGGGGGGGGGAGTCGGAGACCCAGTACTTC. The chain employs TRBV28 and TRBJ2-5, with 7 nucleotides matching TRBD2. Losses at the gene ends were 6 bases for V and 5 bases for J; bases not matched to a gene: 6. The CDR3 sequence is 13 residues long. From germline, CDR1 is MDHEN and CDR2 SYDVKM.

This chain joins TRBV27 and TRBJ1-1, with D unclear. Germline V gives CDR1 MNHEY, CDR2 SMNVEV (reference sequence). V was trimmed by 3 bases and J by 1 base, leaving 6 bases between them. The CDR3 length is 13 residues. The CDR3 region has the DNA TGTGCCAGCAGTTTTGCCAGGAACACTGAAGCTTTCTTT. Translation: CASSFARNTEAFF.

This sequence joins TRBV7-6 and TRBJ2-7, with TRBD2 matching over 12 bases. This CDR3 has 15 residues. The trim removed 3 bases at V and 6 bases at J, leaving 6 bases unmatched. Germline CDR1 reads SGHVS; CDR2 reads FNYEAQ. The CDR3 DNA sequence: TGTGCCAGCAGCTTCCGGACTAGCGGGAAGGGCGAGCAGTACTTC. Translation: CASSFRTSGKGEQYF.

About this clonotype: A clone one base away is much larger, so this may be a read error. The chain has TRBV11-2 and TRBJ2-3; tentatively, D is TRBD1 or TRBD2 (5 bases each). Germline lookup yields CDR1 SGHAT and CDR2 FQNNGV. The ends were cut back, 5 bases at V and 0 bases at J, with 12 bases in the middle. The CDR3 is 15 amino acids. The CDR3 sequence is CASSAGRDSTDTQYF. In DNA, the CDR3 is TGTGCCAGCAGCGCGGGTCGGGACAGCACAGATACGCAGTATTTT.

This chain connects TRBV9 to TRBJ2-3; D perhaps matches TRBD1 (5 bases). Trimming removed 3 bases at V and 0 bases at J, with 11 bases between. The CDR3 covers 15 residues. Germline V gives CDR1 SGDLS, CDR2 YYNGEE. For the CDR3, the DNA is TGTGCCAGCAGCGCGCAGGGCTCTAGCACAGATACGCAGTATTTT. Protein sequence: CASSAQGSSTDTQYF. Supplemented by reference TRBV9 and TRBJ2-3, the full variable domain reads DSGVTQTPKHLITATGQRVTLRCSPRSGDLSVYWYQQSLDQGLQFLIQYYNGEERAKGNILERFSAQQFPDLHSELNLSSLELGDSALYFCASSAQGSSTDTQYFGPGTRLTVL.

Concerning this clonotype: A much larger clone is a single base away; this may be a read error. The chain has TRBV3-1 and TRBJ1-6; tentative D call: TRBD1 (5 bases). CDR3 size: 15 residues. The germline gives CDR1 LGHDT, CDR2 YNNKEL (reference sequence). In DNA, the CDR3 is TGTGCCGGCAGCCAAGCAAGGGCAAGGGACTCACCCCTCCACTTT. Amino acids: CAGSQARARDSPLHF.

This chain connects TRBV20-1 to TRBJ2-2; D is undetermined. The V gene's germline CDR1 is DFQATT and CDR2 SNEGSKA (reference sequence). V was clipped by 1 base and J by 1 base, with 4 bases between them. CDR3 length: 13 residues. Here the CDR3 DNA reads TGCAGTGCTAGAGGACAGAACACCGGGGAGCTGTTTTTT. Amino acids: CSARGQNTGELFF.

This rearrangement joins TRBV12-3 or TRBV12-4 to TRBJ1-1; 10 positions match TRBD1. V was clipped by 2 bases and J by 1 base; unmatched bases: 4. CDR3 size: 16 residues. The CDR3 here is CASSLRGQGTNTEAFF. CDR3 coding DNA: TGTGCCAGCAGTTTAAGGGGACAGGGGACGAACACTGAAGCTTTCTTT.

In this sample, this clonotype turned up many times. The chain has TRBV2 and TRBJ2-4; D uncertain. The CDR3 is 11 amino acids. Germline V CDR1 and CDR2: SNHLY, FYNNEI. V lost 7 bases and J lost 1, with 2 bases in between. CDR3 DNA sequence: TGTGCCAGCAAGGCCAAAAACATTCAGTACTTC. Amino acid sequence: CASKAKNIQYF. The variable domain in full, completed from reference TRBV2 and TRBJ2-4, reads EPEVTQTPSHQVTQMGQEVILRCVPISNHLYFYWYRQILGQKVEFLVSFYNNEISEKSEIFDDQFSVERPDGSNFTLKIRSTKLEDSAMYFCASKAKNIQYFGAGTRLSVL.

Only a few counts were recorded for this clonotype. The CDR3 region is CASSLYGGRTDTQYF. DNA of the CDR3: TGTGCCAGCAGTTTATACGGGGGCAGGACAGATACGCAGTATTTT. This sequence joins TRBV27 and TRBJ2-3, with D perhaps TRBD1 or TRBD2 (6 bases each). CDR1 and CDR2 from the germline V gene are MNHEY and SMNVEV (reference sequence). V shed 1 base and J shed 3 bases, with 11 bases lying between them. CDR3 length equals 15 residues.

CDR3 DNA: TGTGCCAGCAGTCTACAGAACGAGGCAGATACGCAGTATTTT. This sequence encodes CASSLQNEADTQYF. The chain is built from TRBV12-3 or TRBV12-4 and TRBJ2-3, with no clear D. The CDR3 runs to 14 residues. V was clipped by 5 bases and J by 4 bases, with 13 bases between them.

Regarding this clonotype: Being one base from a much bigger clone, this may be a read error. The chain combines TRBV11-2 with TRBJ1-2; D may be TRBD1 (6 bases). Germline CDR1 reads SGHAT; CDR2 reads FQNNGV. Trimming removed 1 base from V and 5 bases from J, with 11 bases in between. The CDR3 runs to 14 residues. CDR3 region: CASSLVGTRYGYTF. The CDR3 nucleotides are TGTGCCAGCAGCTTAGTTGGGACAAGGTATGGCTACACCTTC.